A selection of T cell receptor beta chains follows, all from one sample in a study of cytomegalovirus exposure and HLA in healthy donors. TCRdb's copy holds only in-frame clones and misses some; the assay was immunoSEQ multiplex PCR. Among around 63,000 clones listed, approximately 79% were seen once. Material for sequencing was PBMCs. The receptors stem from a woman in her 30s in good health and CMV-seronegative. Each CDR3 is given with its conserved first and last residue. D genes are given only for firm matches. Size is omitted from some rows. Given values are once, few, many or a class for expanded clones.

j_gene	abundance	d_gene	v_gene	CDR3aa	CDR3nt
TRBJ1-6	NA	NA	TRBV19	CAVATGNVAPLHF	TGTGCCGTAGCTACGGGGAACGTAGCACCCCTCCACTTT
TRBJ2-5	NA	NA	TRBV9	CASSVDPGEETQYF	TGTGCCAGCAGCGTAGACCCCGGGGAAGAGACCCAGTACTTC
TRBJ1-1	NA	NA	TRBV27	CASSLSGAGTEAFF	TGTGCCAGCAGTTTATCAGGGGCAGGGACTGAAGCTTTCTTT
TRBJ2-1	NA	NA	TRBV2	CASSVTPGNEQFF	TGTGCCAGCAGTGTGACTCCCGGCAATGAGCAGTTCTTC
TRBJ2-3	NA	NA	TRBV30	CAWISLGALGDTQYF	TGTGCCTGGATTAGTTTGGGAGCGTTGGGGGATACGCAGTATTTT
TRBJ1-3	NA	NA	TRBV9	CASSPYVDVGNTIYF	TGTGCCAGCAGCCCCTACGTCGATGTGGGAAACACCATATATTTT
TRBJ2-3	few	TRBD2	TRBV7-3	CASSQTSGSGTDTQYF	TGTGCCAGCAGCCAAACTAGCGGGAGTGGCACAGATACGCAGTATTTT
TRBJ2-3	NA	TRBD2	TRBV11-2	CASSALAGDSPDTQYF	TGTGCCAGCAGCGCACTAGCGGGGGATTCCCCAGATACGCAGTATTTT
TRBJ2-2	once	TRBD2	TRBV7-6	CASSLPLAGHTGELFF	TGTGCCAGCAGCTTACCCTTAGCGGGGCACACCGGGGAGCTGTTTTTT
TRBJ1-5	NA	TRBD1	TRBV5-1	CASSLEGASNQPQHF	TGCGCCAGCAGCTTGGAGGGGGCTAGCAATCAGCCCCAGCATTTT
TRBJ1-6	NA	TRBD1	TRBV19	CASSLYQGANNSPLHF	TGTGCCAGTAGTCTATACCAGGGGGCTAATAATTCACCCCTCCACTTT
TRBJ2-2	NA	NA	TRBV7-2	CASSLVRGHTGELFF	TGTGCCAGCAGCTTGGTCAGGGGTCACACCGGGGAGCTGTTTTTT
TRBJ2-3	NA	NA	TRBV5-4	CASSLSPSLDTQYF	TGTGCCAGCAGCTTGTCCCCCAGTCTAGATACGCAGTATTTT
TRBJ2-2	NA	NA	TRBV11-2	CASTDQGVATGELFF	TGTGCCAGCACCGATCAGGGCGTTGCCACCGGGGAGCTGTTTTTT
TRBJ2-1	NA	TRBD1	TRBV19	CATRDRGSHNEQFF	TGTGCCACTCGGGACAGGGGTTCCCACAATGAGCAGTTCTTC
TRBJ2-7	NA	TRBD1	TRBV13	CASSGVSGTGFYEQYF	TGTGCCAGCAGCGGGGTTTCCGGGACAGGGTTCTACGAGCAGTACTTC
TRBJ1-6	NA	TRBD1	TRBV5-8	CASSLGQGLSPLHF	TGTGCCAGCAGCTTGGGACAGGGTTTATCACCCCTCCACTTT
TRBJ2-3	NA	TRBD2	TRBV4-2	CASSQEGDSGSADTQYF	TGTGCCAGCAGCCAAGAAGGGGATAGCGGGAGCGCAGATACGCAGTATTTT
TRBJ2-5	once	TRBD2	TRBV6-5	CASSGLAGSQETQYF	TGTGCCAGCAGCGGACTAGCGGGGAGCCAGGAGACCCAGTACTTC
TRBJ1-2	NA	TRBD1	TRBV5-5	CASSLGGGNYGYTF	TGTGCCAGCAGCTTGGGAGGGGGCAACTATGGCTACACCTTC
TRBJ1-1	NA	TRBD1	TRBV18	CASSPTPPQGGWTEAFF	TGTGCCAGCTCACCTACTCCCCCTCAAGGGGGCTGGACTGAAGCTTTCTTT
TRBJ1-2	NA	NA	TRBV9	CASSVTPVDSNYGYTF	TGTGCCAGCAGCGTGACCCCGGTGGACTCAAACTATGGCTACACCTTC
TRBJ2-1	NA	NA	TRBV6-5	CASSYTGRSYNEQFF	TGTGCCAGCAGTTACACAGGACGCTCCTACAATGAGCAGTTCTTC
TRBJ2-5	NA	TRBD2	TRBV11-2	CASSQRGGGETQYF	TGTGCCAGCAGCCAGCGGGGGGGCGGGGAGACCCAGTACTTC
TRBJ2-3	NA	NA	TRBV9	CASSVGQASTDTQYF	TGTGCCAGCAGCGTAGGACAGGCTAGCACAGATACGCAGTATTTT
TRBJ1-1	NA	TRBD1	TRBV6-5	CASSYSWTGMNTEAFF	TGTGCCAGCAGTTACTCCTGGACAGGTATGAACACTGAAGCTTTCTTT
TRBJ2-7	NA	NA	TRBV30	CAWGSSYEQYF	TGTGCCTGGGGGAGCTCCTACGAGCAGTACTTC
TRBJ2-3	once	NA	TRBV27	CASRLGDTQYF	TGTGCCAGCCGACTAGGGGATACGCAGTATTTT
TRBJ2-2	few	TRBD2	TRBV6-5	CAVKLGGRNTGELFF	TGTGCCGTTAAGCTTGGCGGGAGGAACACCGGGGAGCTGTTTTTT
TRBJ1-1	NA	NA	TRBV7-2	CASSLRGVNTEAFF	TGTGCCAGCAGCTTACGGGGGGTGAACACTGAAGCTTTCTTT
TRBJ1-2	NA	NA	TRBV6-1	CASSETQTNYGYTF	TGTGCCAGCAGTGAAACACAGACCAACTATGGCTACACCTTC
TRBJ1-3	NA	TRBD1	TRBV9	CASSGDSLSGNTIYF	TGTGCCAGCAGTGGGGACAGCCTCTCTGGAAACACCATATATTTT
TRBJ1-3	NA	NA	TRBV9	CASSRVNFPDKKLGNTIYF	TGTGCCAGCAGCAGAGTGAACTTTCCGGACAAGAAGCTTGGAAACACCATATATTTT
TRBJ1-2	NA	NA	TRBV5-6	CASRGTGSYGYTF	TGTGCCAGCAGGGGGACCGGGAGCTATGGCTACACCTTC
TRBJ1-1	few	NA	TRBV29-1	CSVGHSQNTEAFF	TGCAGCGTTGGGCACAGCCAAAACACTGAAGCTTTCTTT
TRBJ2-5	NA	TRBD2	TRBV5-4	CASRLAGAQETQYF	TGTGCCAGCAGATTAGCGGGGGCACAAGAGACCCAGTACTTC
TRBJ2-3	NA	TRBD2	TRBV15	CATSRVGLAGVSDTQYF	TGTGCCACCAGCAGAGTTGGACTAGCGGGAGTGTCAGATACGCAGTATTTT
TRBJ2-1	NA	TRBD2	TRBV6-4	CASSVASGSPNEQFF	TGTGCCAGCAGTGTCGCTAGCGGGAGCCCGAATGAGCAGTTCTTC
TRBJ2-2	NA	TRBD1	TRBV5-1	CASSLPGQSSNTGELFF	TGCGCCAGCAGCTTACCGGGACAGAGCTCGAACACCGGGGAGCTGTTTTTT